This entry features one T cell receptor beta chain sequence. Its antigen remains unknown. The record originates from a study of siplizumab effects on memory and regulatory T cells. Clones were sequenced by immunoSEQ multiplex PCR, and TCRdb holds only the in-frame ones, with some missing. The sample has about 100,000 clones, 94% seen once. After removal of 3 bases from V and 7 bases from J, the junction contained 13 bases not matched to a gene. The CDR3 sequence is 16 residues long. Germline loops: CDR1 SGHDT, CDR2 YYEEEE. Whole-study results and caveats: Naive T cells appeared more varied than memory cells and looked like key alloresponse contributors. Suppressive capability of dividing Tregs from siplizumab cultures went unverified.

The material sequenced was non-Treg CD4+ T cells sorted from blood. The chain has TRBV5-6 and TRBJ2-3; 8 positions match TRBD1. This TCR came from a human donor in good health. The CDR3 here is CASSSSQGAKINTQYF. DNA for the CDR3: TGTGCCAGCAGCTCATCCCAGGGGGCGAAAATAAATACGCAGTATTTT.